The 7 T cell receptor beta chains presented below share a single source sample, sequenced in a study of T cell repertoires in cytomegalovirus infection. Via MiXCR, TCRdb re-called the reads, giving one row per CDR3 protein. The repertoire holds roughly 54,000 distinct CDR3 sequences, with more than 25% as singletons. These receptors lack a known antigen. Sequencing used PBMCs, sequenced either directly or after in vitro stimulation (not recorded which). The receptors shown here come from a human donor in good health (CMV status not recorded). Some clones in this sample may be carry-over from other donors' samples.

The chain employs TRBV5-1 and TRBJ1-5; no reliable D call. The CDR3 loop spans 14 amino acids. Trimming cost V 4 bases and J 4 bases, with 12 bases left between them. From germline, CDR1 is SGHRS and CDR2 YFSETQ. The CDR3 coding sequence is TGCGCCAGCAGCAGAGACGGAATGAATCAGCCCCAGCATTTT. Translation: CASSRDGMNQPQHF.

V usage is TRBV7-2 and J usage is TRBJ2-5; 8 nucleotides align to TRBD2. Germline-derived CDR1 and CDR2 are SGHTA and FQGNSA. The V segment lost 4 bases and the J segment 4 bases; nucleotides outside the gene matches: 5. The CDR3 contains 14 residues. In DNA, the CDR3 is TGTGCCAGCAGCTCCGGACTAGCTGGAGAGACCCAGTACTTC. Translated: CASSSGLAGETQYF.

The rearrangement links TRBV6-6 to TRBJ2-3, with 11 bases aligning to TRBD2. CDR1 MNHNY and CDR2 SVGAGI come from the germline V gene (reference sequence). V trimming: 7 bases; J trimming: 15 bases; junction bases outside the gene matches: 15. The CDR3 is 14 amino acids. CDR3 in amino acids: CASTGTSGTDTLYF. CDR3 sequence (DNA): TGTGCCAGCACCGGGACTAGCGGCACAGATACCCTATATTTT.

In nucleotides, the CDR3 is TGTGCCAGCAGCCTCGACAGGGGTTATACTGGGGCCAACGTCCTGACTTTC. Protein: CASSLDRGYTGANVLTF. The V call is TRBV6-1, the J call TRBJ2-6; 8 positions agree with TRBD1. CDR1 and CDR2 (germline): MNHNS, SASEGT. The junction had 9 bases not matched to a gene; V was cut back by 6 bases and J by 2 bases. The CDR3 is made up of 17 amino acids.

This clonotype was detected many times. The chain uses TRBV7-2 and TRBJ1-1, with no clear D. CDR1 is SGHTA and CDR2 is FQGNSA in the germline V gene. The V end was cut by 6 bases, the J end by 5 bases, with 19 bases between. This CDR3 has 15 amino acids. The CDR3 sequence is CASRGNTVQSTEAFF. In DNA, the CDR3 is TGTGCCAGCAGAGGTAATACGGTGCAAAGTACTGAAGCTTTCTTT.

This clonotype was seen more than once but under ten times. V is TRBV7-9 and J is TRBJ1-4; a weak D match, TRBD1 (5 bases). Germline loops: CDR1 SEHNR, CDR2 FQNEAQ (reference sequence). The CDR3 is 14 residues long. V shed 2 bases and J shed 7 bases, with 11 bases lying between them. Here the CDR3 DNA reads TGTGCCAGCAGCTTAACAACGGGGGGTGAAAAACTGTTTTTT. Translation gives CASSLTTGGEKLFF.

The CDR3 here is CASSLRDSGNTIYF. CDR3 bases: TGTGCCAGCAGCTTAAGAGACTCTGGAAACACCATATATTTT. The chain couples TRBV7-9 to TRBJ1-3, with unresolved D. The ends were cut back, 2 bases at V and 0 bases at J, with 5 bases in the middle. The germline CDR1 and CDR2 sequences are SEHNR and FQNEAQ (reference sequence). The CDR3 consists of 14 residues.